Given below is one TCR beta chain in context. Its antigen remains unidentified. At one end, the junction sequence differs from germline, possibly due to a read error. This entry belongs to a study of graft-versus-host responses after intestinal transplantation. The data were produced by immunoSEQ multiplex PCR, yet TCRdb's version contains in-frame clones alone and is incomplete. The repertoire consists of fewer than 120,000 clones, with approximately 92% occurring once and the leading ten covering about 0.51%. The sequencing used unstimulated CD8+ T cells sorted from spleen or lymph node cells, collected before intestinal transplant. This receptor was identified in a human donor who received an intestinal transplant.

Here the CDR3 reads CASRQGRGAGANVLTF. CDR3 in DNA: TGTGCCAGCAGGCAAGGGCGGGGTGCGGGGGCCAACGTCCTGACTTTC. The rearrangement links TRBV4-2 to TRBJ2-6; weak D call: TRBD2 (6 bases). The germline gives CDR1 LGHNA, CDR2 YNFKEQ. The CDR3 spans 16 residues.